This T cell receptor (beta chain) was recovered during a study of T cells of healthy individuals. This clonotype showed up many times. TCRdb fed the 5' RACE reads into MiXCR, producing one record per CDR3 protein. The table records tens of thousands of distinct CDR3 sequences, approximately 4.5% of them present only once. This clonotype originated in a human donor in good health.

As DNA, the CDR3 is TGTGCCATCAGTGAGTCGAATCTTCGGACAGGGTGGGATCAGCCCCAGCATTTT. Its protein product is CAISESNLRTGWDQPQHF. The V and J genes are TRBV10-3 and TRBJ1-5; 8 bases fit TRBD1. The CDR3 is 18 residues long. After removal of 0 bases from V and 5 bases from J, the junction contained 12 bases not matched to a gene. Per germline, CDR1 ENHRY and CDR2 SYGVKD.